The 31 T cell receptor beta chains below come from one sample, sequenced in a study of CXCR3-negative and CXCR3-positive naive CD8 T cells. Notes on the study in general: More hydrophobic TRB CDR3s were found in CXCR3-positive naive cells than in CXCR3-negative naive cells.

Carrying UMI labels, the TRB cDNA libraries were prepared through 5' RACE. TCRdb reprocessed the 5' RACE reads; each CDR3 protein has one entry and no DNA is given. The sample has fewer than 90,000 distinct CDR3 sequences. Their target antigens are unknown. The specimen sequenced was naive CXCR3+ CD8+ T cells from blood. Subset denoted: CD45RO-CCR7+CD27+CD95- naive CD8+ T cells expressing CXCR3 (TNR3+). The receptors derive from a human donor in good health. Some clones in this sample may be carry-over from other donors' samples.

The chain is built from TRBV19 and TRBJ1-5; lacking DNA, the TRBD1 call made by TCRdb goes unchecked. CDR1 and CDR2 (germline): LNHDA, SQIVND (reference sequence). The CDR3 is 13 amino acids. CDR3 loop: CASRETGVEPQHF. Combining the CDR3 with reference TRBV19 and TRBJ1-5 gives the whole variable domain DGGITQSPKYLFRKEGQNVTLSCEQNLNHDAMYWYRQDPGQGLRLIYYSQIVNDFQKGDIAEGYSVSREKKESFPLTVTSAQKNPTAFYLCASRETGVEPQHFGDGTRLSIL.

This chain joins TRBV10-3 and TRBJ2-3; lacking DNA, the TRBD1 call made by TCRdb goes unchecked. The V gene's germline CDR1 is ENHRY and CDR2 SYGVKD. The CDR3 length is 16 residues. CDR3 region: CAISVAGARGPDTQYF.

CDR3 protein: CASSLSPPQETQYF. The chain uses TRBV28 and TRBJ2-5; there is no DNA to check the TCRdb D call of TRBD1. Germline loops: CDR1 MDHEN, CDR2 SYDVKM. The CDR3 covers 14 residues.

The rearrangement joins TRBV4-1 to TRBJ1-1. The germline V gene encodes CDR1 MGHRA and CDR2 YSYEKL. The CDR3 spans 14 residues. The chain's CDR3 is CASSQEGLATEAFF.

V usage is TRBV29-1 and J usage is TRBJ2-1; as DNA is missing, the TRBD2 call by TCRdb cannot be tested. This CDR3 spans 14 amino acids. Germline V gene sequence: CDR1 SQVTM, CDR2 ANQGSEA. This CDR3 is CSANLAGGLNEQFF.

The chain uses TRBV7-9 and TRBJ2-1. The CDR3 extends over 11 amino acids. Germline loops: CDR1 SEHNR, CDR2 FQNEAQ (reference sequence). The CDR3 reads CASSLAREQFF.

The V call is TRBV29-1, the J call TRBJ2-1; TCRdb gives TRBD1 as the D gene, but with no DNA this cannot be confirmed. Per germline, CDR1 SQVTM and CDR2 ANQGSEA. The CDR3 covers 12 residues. The CDR3 protein is CSGGAGYNEQFF.

The chain joins TRBV7-3 to TRBJ2-5. This CDR3 contains 13 residues. Germline values: CDR1 SGHTA, CDR2 FQGTGA. CDR3 region: CASSNGNQETQYF.

The chain is built from TRBV5-6 and TRBJ2-3. Germline V gene sequence: CDR1 SGHDT, CDR2 YYEEEE. The CDR3 is 13 amino acids. The CDR3 here is CASTSGSTDTQYF.

This rearrangement joins TRBV6-2 or TRBV6-3 to TRBJ2-3; the TRBD1 assignment by TCRdb is unverifiable without DNA. CDR1 and CDR2 (germline): MNHEY, SVGEGT. CDR3 size: 15 residues. The CDR3 loop is CASSYQGSTTDTQYF.

The chain carries TRBV25-1 and TRBJ2-7; checking the TCRdb D call of TRBD1 is not possible without DNA. CDR3 length equals 18 residues. Germline V gene lookup returns CDR1 MGHDK and CDR2 SYGVNS. CDR3 loop: CASSEYLASGTGDYEQYF.

The V and J genes are TRBV12-3 or TRBV12-4 and TRBJ2-2; TCRdb's D gene call, TRBD2, goes unchecked for lack of DNA. CDR3 size: 16 residues. CDR3 loop: CASTLDWRINTGELFF.

The V gene is TRBV6-5, the J gene TRBJ1-2; TCRdb names TRBD1, which stays unverified in the absence of DNA. Per germline, CDR1 MNHEY and CDR2 SVGAGI. The CDR3 is 13 amino acids. The CDR3 reads CASSVRVDYGYTF.

The CDR3 here is CASSQSLGSGANVLTF. The chain employs TRBV23-1 and TRBJ2-6. TRBV23-1 is labeled an ORF, and its function is uncertain. The CDR3 has 16 residues.

J is TRBJ1-1 and V is TRBV6-6. CDR3 length equals 14 residues. Germline CDR1 reads MNHNY; CDR2 reads SVGAGI (reference sequence). This CDR3 reads CASSSDSGWTEAFF.

This chain links TRBV29-1 with TRBJ2-2. CDR3 size: 13 residues. Germline V gene lookup returns CDR1 SQVTM and CDR2 ANQGSEA. This CDR3 reads CSVEGENTGELFF.

V and J are TRBV9 and TRBJ1-2; the D gene TCRdb calls, TRBD1, cannot be checked with no DNA. In germline, CDR1 is SGDLS, CDR2 YYNGEE. CDR3 length: 13 amino acids. CDR3 sequence reads: CASSADRVEGYTF.

The genes are TRBV15 and TRBJ2-1; without DNA, the TCRdb call of TRBD2 cannot be checked. CDR1 is LNHNV and CDR2 is YYDKDF in the germline V gene (reference sequence). The CDR3 sequence is 16 residues long. The CDR3 region is CATSRDLLVGSNEQFF.

The J gene is TRBJ2-7, the V gene TRBV12-3 or TRBV12-4. This CDR3 region has 14 residues. Here the CDR3 reads CASSFSSGGYEQYF.

The J gene is TRBJ2-1, the V gene TRBV14. The CDR3 sequence is 14 residues long. Germline V gene data show CDR1 as SGHDN and CDR2 as FVKESK. The CDR3 sequence is CASSQDSSYNEQFF.

V usage is TRBV14 and J usage is TRBJ2-3. Germline CDR1 and CDR2: SGHDN and FVKESK. This CDR3 has 12 residues. CDR3 sequence reads: CASSLVSDTQYF.

The CDR3 loop reads CASSNGGLAGGSYNEQFF. The rearrangement links TRBV28 to TRBJ2-1; TCRdb reports TRBD2, a call that lacks DNA to check it against. Looked up from germline, CDR1 is MDHEN and CDR2 is SYDVKM. The CDR3 runs 18 residues.

The V call is TRBV28, the J call TRBJ1-5. Germline CDR1 reads MDHEN; CDR2 reads SYDVKM. The CDR3 sequence is 16 residues long. This CDR3 is CASSSRWRDGNQPQHF. The full variable domain, with the rest looked up from reference TRBV28 and TRBJ1-5, is DVKVTQSSRYLVKRTGEKVFLECVQDMDHENMFWYRQDPGLGLRLIYFSYDVKMKEKGDIPEGYSVSREKKERFSLILESASTNQTSMYLCASSSRWRDGNQPQHFGDGTRLSIL.

The V and J genes are TRBV29-1 and TRBJ2-7. The CDR3 runs to 13 residues. Germline V CDR1 and CDR2: SQVTM, ANQGSEA. The CDR3 protein is CSVGTAGSYEQYF.

The chain employs TRBV27 and TRBJ1-1; TCRdb reports TRBD1, a call that lacks DNA to check it against. This CDR3 region has 11 residues. Per germline, CDR1 MNHEY and CDR2 SMNVEV (reference sequence). The CDR3 reads CASTDGGAAFF.

The chain combines TRBV28 with TRBJ2-7; TCRdb's D call of TRBD1 is untestable without DNA. The germline gives CDR1 MDHEN, CDR2 SYDVKM. The CDR3 contains 15 residues. CDR3 amino acids: CASSPGQGGSYEQYF.

V gene TRBV28 combines with J gene TRBJ2-7. Per the germline V gene, CDR1 is MDHEN and CDR2 is SYDVKM. The CDR3 is made up of 12 amino acids. CDR3 region: CACSSQSYEQYF.

The rearrangement joins TRBV2 to TRBJ2-1; absent DNA, TCRdb's TRBD1 call cannot be checked. CDR1 SNHLY and CDR2 FYNNEI come from the germline V gene. The CDR3 runs to 15 residues. This CDR3 reads CASSESRDRINEQFF.

CDR3: CASSPYGVSYEQYF. This chain connects TRBV11-3 to TRBJ2-7. Germline V gene sequence: CDR1 SGHNT, CDR2 YENEEA. The CDR3 is 14 residues long. The variable domain in full, completed from reference TRBV11-3 and TRBJ2-7, reads EAGVVQSPRYKIIEKKQPVAFWCNPISGHNTLYWYLQNLGQGPELLIRYENEEAVDDSQLPKDRFSAERLKGVDSTLKIQPAELGDSAVYLCASSPYGVSYEQYFGPGTRLTVT.

The chain employs TRBV20-1 and TRBJ2-7. The CDR3 spans 14 residues. The V gene's germline CDR1 is DFQATT and CDR2 SNEGSKA (reference sequence). The CDR3 here is CSARKTDGIYEQYF.

This chain joins TRBV19 and TRBJ2-7; TCRdb lists TRBD2, though no DNA is available to test this call. This CDR3 comprises 13 residues. Per the germline V gene, CDR1 is LNHDA and CDR2 is SQIVND (reference sequence). The CDR3 loop is CASSAAGGYEQYF.